The 10 T cell receptor beta chains reported below all come from one sample, sequenced in a study of technical replicates of blood from a few donors. The repertoire was sequenced with immunoSEQ multiplex PCR; TCRdb's copy has only in-frame clones and lacks some. The table lists approximately 60,000 clones, more than 75% of them singletons. The sample was PBMCs. The receptors shown here come from a human donor in good health. Some clones in this sample may be carry-over from other donors' samples.

The chain uses TRBV5-4 and TRBJ2-1, with D possibly matching TRBD1 (6 bases). The V gene lost 2 bases and the J gene lost 8 bases, with 17 bases spanning the gap. The CDR3 is 15 residues long. CDR1 and CDR2 (germline): SGHNT, YYREEE (reference sequence). The CDR3 nucleotides are TGTGCCAGCAGCTTCACGAGGGGGTCCGGCGATGAGCAGTTCTTC. This gives the protein CASSFTRGSGDEQFF.

This clone was seen a few times. J is TRBJ1-1 and V is TRBV30; tentatively, D is TRBD1 (5 bases). Trimming pared 0 bases from V and 5 bases from J, leaving 13 bases between. The CDR3 extends over 14 amino acids. CDR1 is GTSNPN and CDR2 is SVGIG in the germline V gene (reference sequence). The CDR3 DNA reads as TGTGCCTGGAGTGTCGGGCAGGGTTGGACTGAAGCTTTCTTT. Translated, it gives CAWSVGQGWTEAFF.

CDR3 amino acids: CASSLVPDRGDTQYF. CDR3 DNA: TGTGCCAGCAGCTTGGTACCGGACAGGGGAGATACGCAGTATTTT. This chain links TRBV7-9 with TRBJ2-3, with 9 bases matching TRBD1. The germline V gene encodes CDR1 SEHNR and CDR2 FQNEAQ (reference sequence). The ends lost 3 bases at V and 5 bases at J; junction bases unmatched: 6. This CDR3 is built from 15 residues. The entire variable domain, with the rest obtained from reference TRBV7-9 and TRBJ2-3, is as follows: DTGVSQNPRHKITKRGQNVTFRCDPISEHNRLYWYRQTLGQGPEFLTYFQNEAQLEKSRLLSDRFSAERPKGSFSTLEIQRTEQGDSAMYLCASSLVPDRGDTQYFGPGTRLTVL.

Note on this clone: The same CDR3 also results from other DNA sequences found in this sample. This chain links TRBV4-1 with TRBJ2-7; D might be TRBD1 (5 bases). The CDR3 spans 13 residues. The germline V gene has CDR1 MGHRA and CDR2 YSYEKL. Trimming shortened V by 1 base and J by 2 bases, and 6 bases separated the two germline ends. In nucleotides, the CDR3 is TGCGCCAGCAGCCAAGGCAGGGCCTACGAGCAGTACTTC. This sequence encodes CASSQGRAYEQYF.

The V and J genes are TRBV19 and TRBJ2-7, with 11 nucleotides matching TRBD2. Trimming removed 6 bases from V and 2 bases from J; junction bases left unmatched: 3. CDR3 length: 14 amino acids. Germline loops: CDR1 LNHDA, CDR2 SQIVND (reference sequence). In DNA form, the CDR3 reads TGTGCCAGTAGCCGACTAGCGGGGACCTACGAGCAGTACTTC. Protein: CASSRLAGTYEQYF.

J is TRBJ1-1 and V is TRBV6-6; D remains unclear. Germline lookup yields CDR1 MNHNY and CDR2 SVGAGI (reference sequence). V lost 9 bases, J lost 0 bases, and 11 bases lay in between. The CDR3 spans 13 residues. CDR3 residues: CASSLPVNTEAFF. CDR3 sequence (DNA): TGTGCCAGTTCTCTACCCGTGAACACTGAAGCTTTCTTT.

This chain uses TRBV5-5 with TRBJ2-3; perhaps TRBD2 as D (6 bases). CDR3 length: 16 amino acids. Trimming pared 4 bases from V and 0 bases from J, leaving 15 bases between. CDR1 is SGHKS and CDR2 is YYEKEE in the germline V gene (reference sequence). The CDR3 DNA follows: TGTGCCAGCAGCCCAATAGCGGTTACTAGCACAGATACGCAGTATTTT. It is translated as CASSPIAVTSTDTQYF.

This clone was recorded a few times. The V and J genes are TRBV10-3 and TRBJ1-1; 9 nucleotides agree with TRBD1. Germline assignment: CDR1 ENHRY and CDR2 SYGVKD. This CDR3 has 12 residues. The V segment lost 2 bases and the J segment 11 bases; nucleotides outside the gene matches: 3. DNA of the CDR3: TGTGCCATCAGTGAGCCGACAGGGGGGGCTTTCTTT. This translates into CAISEPTGGAFF.

The chain links TRBV7-9 to TRBJ2-1; the D is unclear. The CDR3 length is 17 residues. Deletions cut 5 bases from V and 1 base from J, with 18 bases between. From germline, CDR1 is SEHNR and CDR2 FQNEAQ (reference sequence). CDR3 DNA sequence: TGTGCCAGCAGCCAACCCCAATTAGCACCTTCCTACAATGAGCAGTTCTTC. Residues: CASSQPQLAPSYNEQFF. Combining the CDR3 with reference TRBV7-9 and TRBJ2-1 gives the whole variable domain DTGVSQNPRHKITKRGQNVTFRCDPISEHNRLYWYRQTLGQGPEFLTYFQNEAQLEKSRLLSDRFSAERPKGSFSTLEIQRTEQGDSAMYLCASSQPQLAPSYNEQFFGPGTRLTVL.

V gene TRBV29-1 combines with J gene TRBJ2-2; maybe TRBD1 (6 bases). CDR3 length equals 13 residues. Germline V gene lookup returns CDR1 SQVTM and CDR2 ANQGSEA. The ends were cut back, 5 bases at V and 2 bases at J, with 9 bases in the middle. CDR3 amino acids: CSVRTANTGELFF. CDR3 coding DNA: TGCAGCGTTCGGACAGCTAACACCGGGGAGCTGTTTTTT.